The entry below gives a single T cell receptor beta chain sequence along with its context. This entry comes from a study of T-cell reconstitution after alpha-beta-depleted transplantation in children. Germline V gives CDR1 WSHSY, CDR2 SAAADI. The junction had 8 bases not matched to a gene; V was cut back by 2 bases and J by 3 bases. The CDR3 is made up of 16 amino acids. Unique molecular identifiers were built into the TCRbeta library. TCRdb itself ran the PCR reads through MiXCR, one entry per CDR3 protein. The data show about 400,000 distinct CDR3 sequences, with about 14% seen just once and approximately 4.3% held by the top ten.

The source was PBMCs, collected from the stem cell graft. This chain joins TRBV10-2 and TRBJ2-5; 8 nucleotides line up with TRBD2. This clonotype originated in a human donor who donated a stem cell graft to a child with Fanconi anemia. CDR3 in amino acids: CASSEIGRRGEETQYF. CDR3 DNA sequence: TGCGCCAGCAGTGAGATAGGCCGGCGGGGGGAAGAGACCCAGTACTTC.